This T cell receptor (beta chain) was captured in a study of early T cells in non-severe SARS-CoV-2 infection. TCRdb redid the calling of the 5' RACE reads with MiXCR, one entry per CDR3 protein. Among 50,000 to 75,000 distinct CDR3 sequences listed, less than 9.5% were seen once. This clonotype was found a few times. Its antigen is not known. Regarding the study as a whole: Private and CD4 specificities were missed by VDJdb matching, which favored anti-spike CD8 responses.

Germline lookup yields CDR1 MNHNY and CDR2 SVGAGI (reference sequence). This CDR3 is 17 amino acids long. Trimming cost V 0 bases and J 4 bases; bases outside gene matches: 8. This rearrangement joins TRBV6-6 to TRBJ2-5; 10 positions match TRBD1. The sequences come from whole blood, collected at baseline. The source of this sequence is an adult who was a healthcare worker with PCR-confirmed SARS-CoV-2 infection or an uninfected control (not recorded which). Written as DNA, the CDR3 is TGTGCCAGCAGTTACTCAAGGACAGGGGGTATTGGAGAGACCCAGTACTTC. This gives the protein CASSYSRTGGIGETQYF.